These 22 T cell receptor beta chains were all obtained from the same sample, sequenced in a study of cytomegalovirus exposure and HLA in healthy donors. The PCR was carried out with 60 Vbeta primers and 13 Jbeta primers. The repertoire was sequenced with immunoSEQ multiplex PCR; TCRdb's copy has only in-frame clones and lacks some. The top ten clones hold about 2.4% of a sample with roughly 160,000 clones, approximately 78% of them seen once. The sample taken for sequencing was PBMCs. The source is a male donor in good health and CMV-seronegative.

This clone has only one observation. CDR3: CASSEGLAGNTGELFF. CDR3 DNA sequence: TGTGCCAGCAGCGAAGGACTAGCGGGGAACACCGGGGAGCTGTTTTTT. The V gene is TRBV7-9, the J gene TRBJ2-2, with 11 bases fitting TRBD2. With V trimmed by 5 bases and J by 1 base, 3 bases remained unmatched. Germline-derived CDR1 and CDR2 are SEHNR and FQNEAQ (reference sequence). CDR3 length: 16 residues.

This clone was detected only a few times. CDR3 protein: CASSGRTGVRLGNEQFF. The CDR3 DNA sequence: TGTGCCAGCAGTGGTCGGACAGGGGTACGACTAGGCAATGAGCAGTTCTTC. V is TRBV6-1 and J is TRBJ2-1, with TRBD1 matching 9 bases. The CDR3 totals 17 residues. From germline, CDR1 is MNHNS and CDR2 SASEGT. Trimming took 4 bases from V and 6 from J; bases not matched to a gene: 13.

This CDR3 reads CASSISGSSYNEQFF. CDR3 nucleotide sequence: TGTGCCAGTAGTATTAGCGGGAGCTCCTACAATGAGCAGTTCTTC. The rearrangement uses TRBV19 and TRBJ2-1; TRBD2 matches 9 bases. J was trimmed by 0 bases and V by 3 bases; bases with no gene match: 0. The germline CDR1 and CDR2 sequences are LNHDA and SQIVND (reference sequence). The CDR3 consists of 15 residues.

This chain connects TRBV9 to TRBJ2-3, with D unclear. Germline V lookup: CDR1 SGDLS, CDR2 YYNGEE. The CDR3 covers 14 residues. Trimming removed 1 base from V and 1 base from J, with 7 bases in between. CDR3 in amino acids: CASSVFPGTDTQYF. Here the CDR3 DNA reads TGTGCCAGCAGCGTATTCCCCGGCACAGATACGCAGTATTTT.

V is TRBV23-1 and J is TRBJ1-5, with TRBD1 identical over 8 bases. TRBV23-1 is an open reading frame whose function is uncertain. The CDR3 is 17 residues long. Germline trimming cut 8 bases from V and 0 bases from J; bases unmatched to any gene: 12. CDR3 residues: CASGAWTGLLSNQPQHF. The CDR3 nucleotides are TGCGCCAGCGGCGCATGGACAGGGCTCCTTAGCAATCAGCCCCAGCATTTT.

V gene TRBV4-2 combines with J gene TRBJ2-3; D ambiguous. V was clipped by 0 bases and J by 4 bases, with 5 bases between them. Per germline, CDR1 LGHNA and CDR2 YNFKEQ. The CDR3 extends over 13 amino acids. CDR3 nucleotides: TGTGCCAGCAGCCAAGAGCGCGCAGATACGCAGTATTTT. Its translation is CASSQERADTQYF.

The CDR3 reads CASLTPSGSTDTQYF. For the CDR3, the DNA is TGTGCCAGCCTAACCCCTAGCGGGAGCACAGATACGCAGTATTTT. V usage is TRBV21-1 and J usage is TRBJ2-3; TRBD2, the D gene given by the table, was not confirmed from the DNA. TRBV21-1 is a listed pseudogene. The CDR3 loop spans 15 amino acids.

This sequence joins TRBV28 and TRBJ2-7; D may be TRBD1 (6 bases). Trimming pared 3 bases from V and 7 bases from J, leaving 16 bases between. Germline V gene data show CDR1 as MDHEN and CDR2 as SYDVKM. This CDR3 spans 14 amino acids. CDR3 amino acids: CASSFRDMRREQYF. CDR3 DNA: TGTGCCAGCAGTTTTCGGGACATGCGGCGTGAGCAGTACTTC.

The V gene is TRBV11-2, the J gene TRBJ2-4; 11 nucleotides match TRBD2. The junction had 4 bases not matched to a gene; V was cut back by 4 bases and J by 5 bases. The CDR3 loop spans 15 amino acids. CDR1 is SGHAT and CDR2 is FQNNGV in the germline V gene. This chain's CDR3 is CASSSLAGGQNIQYF. CDR3 DNA: TGTGCCAGCAGCTCGTTAGCGGGAGGGCAAAACATTCAGTACTTC.

The gene calls are TRBV21-1 and TRBJ2-7; the table names TRBD2, a call not compared with the DNA. TRBV21-1 is a recognized pseudogene. The CDR3 consists of 14 residues. The CDR3 protein is CASIRGLRDYEQYF. DNA for the CDR3: TGTGCCAGCATCCGAGGACTCCGGGACTACGAGCAGTACTTC.

The chain joins TRBV28 to TRBJ1-1, with 7 bases that match TRBD1. The CDR3 consists of 14 residues. CDR1 is MDHEN and CDR2 is SYDVKM in the germline V gene. V lost 6 bases to trimming and J lost 4 bases; unmatched junction nucleotides: 8. CDR3 residues: CASRHDRVGTEAFF. In nucleotides, the CDR3 is TGTGCCAGCAGACACGACAGGGTGGGCACTGAAGCTTTCTTT.

This clone appeared once. The genes are TRBV7-2 and TRBJ1-5; D uncertain. The CDR3 runs to 13 residues. CDR1 is SGHTA, CDR2 FQGNSA, per germline. V was shortened by 1 base and J by 4 bases, with 5 bases between the two germline ends. The DNA for the CDR3 is TGTGCCAGCAGCTTAGTAGTTAATCAGCCCCAGCATTTT. Translation gives CASSLVVNQPQHF.

The chain joins TRBV9 to TRBJ2-3; 7 nucleotides match TRBD2. Trimming cost V 1 base and J 2 bases; bases outside gene matches: 4. Germline lookup yields CDR1 SGDLS and CDR2 YYNGEE. CDR3 size: 15 residues. CDR3 coding DNA: TGTGCCAGCAGCGTAATGACTAGCCCCACAGATACGCAGTATTTT. Translated: CASSVMTSPTDTQYF.

The V call is TRBV5-6, the J call TRBJ2-7; 9 nucleotides line up with TRBD2. Trimming removed 4 bases from V and 1 base from J; junction bases left unmatched: 9. CDR3 length equals 16 residues. Germline V gene data show CDR1 as SGHDT and CDR2 as YYEEEE. CDR3 protein: CASSLPFSGSSYEQYF. DNA of the CDR3: TGTGCCAGCAGCCTTCCCTTTAGCGGGAGTTCCTACGAGCAGTACTTC.

The J gene is TRBJ2-1, the V gene TRBV5-1; 9 bases fit TRBD1. This CDR3 has 16 residues. Germline trimming cut 4 bases from V and 3 bases from J; bases unmatched to any gene: 8. Germline assignment: CDR1 SGHRS and CDR2 YFSETQ. CDR3 in DNA: TGCGCCAGCAGCGAACAGGGGGCCCCTTACTACAATGAGCAGTTCTTC. Its translation is CASSEQGAPYYNEQFF.

This chain joins TRBV5-1 and TRBJ1-1, with TRBD1 matching 7 bases. V gave up 1 base and J gave up 1 base; unmatched junction bases: 4. CDR3 length: 15 residues. From germline, CDR1 is SGHRS and CDR2 YFSETQ. CDR3 protein: CASSLTGAPNTEAFF. CDR3 in DNA: TGCGCCAGCAGCTTGACAGGGGCCCCGAACACTGAAGCTTTCTTT.

This rearrangement joins TRBV10-3 to TRBJ1-2; maybe TRBD1 (6 bases). Germline CDR1 is ENHRY and CDR2 is SYGVKD. V was clipped by 0 bases and J by 2 bases, with 10 bases between them. This CDR3 spans 15 amino acids. CDR3 in DNA: TGTGCCATCAGTGAGTCGAAGGGGGTAAACTATGGCTACACCTTC. Translation gives CAISESKGVNYGYTF.

This clone showed up just a few times. CDR3 residues: CASRPGGWNYGYTF. In DNA, the CDR3 is TGCGCCAGCAGACCGGGGGGCTGGAACTATGGCTACACCTTC. The V and J genes are TRBV5-1 and TRBJ1-2; a possible D gene is TRBD1 (6 bases). The CDR3 is made up of 14 amino acids. V was clipped by 5 bases and J by 2 bases, with 13 bases between them. The germline V gene has CDR1 SGHRS and CDR2 YFSETQ.

The J gene is TRBJ1-5, the V gene TRBV6-1; 7 bases align to TRBD1. Germline CDR1 MNHNS, CDR2 SASEGT. V shed 1 base, J shed 6 bases, and the junction held 3 bases outside the gene matches. The CDR3 is 14 amino acids. The CDR3 loop is CASSEDRGRQPQHF. The DNA of the CDR3 is TGTGCCAGCAGTGAAGACAGGGGTCGTCAGCCCCAGCATTTT.

The chain uses TRBV7-2 and TRBJ2-7; 7 bases are a match to TRBD2. The ends lost 5 bases at V and 3 bases at J; junction bases unmatched: 7. CDR3 length: 14 amino acids. CDR1 SGHTA and CDR2 FQGNSA come from the germline V gene. CDR3 coding DNA: TGTGCCAGCAGCCGAGGGAGGGTCGACTACGAGCAGTACTTC. It specifies CASSRGRVDYEQYF. Drawing the rest from reference TRBV7-2 and TRBJ2-7, the complete variable domain is GAGVSQSPSNKVTEKGKDVELRCDPISGHTALYWYRQSLGQGLEFLIYFQGNSAPDKSGLPSDRFSAERTGGSVSTLTIQRTQQEDSAVYLCASSRGRVDYEQYFGPGTRLTVT.

V and J are TRBV2 and TRBJ1-2, with 8 bases aligning to TRBD1. V was pared by 2 bases and J by 8 bases, with 10 bases of the junction left unmatched. There are 15 residues in the CDR3. Germline V gives CDR1 SNHLY, CDR2 FYNNEI. CDR3 loop: CASSEMAQGAEGYTF. As DNA, the CDR3 is TGTGCCAGCAGTGAAATGGCCCAGGGGGCGGAGGGCTACACCTTC.

V usage is TRBV18 and J usage is TRBJ2-7, with TRBD2 matching 14 bases. Germline assignment: CDR1 KGHSH and CDR2 LQKENI. With 4 bases clipped from V and 4 bases from J, the junction kept 18 bases outside the gene matches. The CDR3 runs to 20 residues. CDR3 loop: CASSRQRRGTSGSRWYEQYF. CDR3 nucleotide sequence: TGTGCCAGCTCACGTCAACGGCGTGGGACTAGCGGGAGTAGGTGGTACGAGCAGTACTTC.